This T cell receptor beta chain was observed in a study of lymphopenia after photon versus proton radiotherapy. Study-wide points: Proton therapy kept repertoires fairly stable, unlike photons, which gained effector/memory cells. Post-nadir diversity loss with photons came from oligoclonal expansion, particularly CD8+ Temra cells. Only patients who died were analyzed for survival; proton advantage is unproven.

The method was immunoSEQ multiplex PCR; TCRdb's version includes in-frame clones alone and lacks a portion of them. The table lists 75,000 or so clones, about four fifths of them singletons, with 1.2% to 1.5% in the top ten. V was clipped by 5 bases and J by 4 bases; unmatched bases: 8. CDR1 SGHTA and CDR2 FQGNSA come from the germline V gene. The CDR3 contains 16 residues. As concerns this clone: As yet, its antigen is unknown.

Sequenced material: peripheral blood, taken from a patient treated with proton-based radiotherapy. This clonotype was sampled from a man aged 55 to 69 with pancreatic cancer. V and J are TRBV7-2 and TRBJ2-2, with 9 nucleotides matching TRBD2. This chain's CDR3 is CASSLDSGSSTGELFF. CDR3 DNA sequence: TGTGCCAGCAGCCTGGATAGCGGGAGTAGCACCGGGGAGCTGTTTTTT.